This is a list of T cell receptor beta chains from one sample in a study of T cell repertoires in cytomegalovirus infection. MiXCR was run by TCRdb on the reads, yielding one entry per CDR3 protein. This sample has roughly 300,000 distinct CDR3 sequences, with roughly a quarter found just once. The material sequenced was PBMCs. All receptors come from a human donor in good health (CMV status not recorded). Some clones in this sample may be carry-over from other donors' samples. The CDR3 runs from the conserved cysteine through the conserved F or W. A D gene is named only where the DNA matches it firmly. Only some rows state a clone size, as once, few, many or a class for expanded clones.

TRBV6-2/TRBV6-3	TRBJ2-7	TRBD1	NA	15	CASTLDRGYSYEQYF	TGTGCCAGCACCCTGGACAGGGGATACTCCTACGAGCAGTACTTC
TRBV28	TRBJ2-4	NA	few	13	CASSGGDGNIQYF	TGTGCCAGCAGCGGCGGGGATGGTAACATTCAGTACTTC
TRBV7-2	TRBJ2-1	TRBD2	many	16	CASSLVSSGGLNEQFF	TGTGCCAGCAGCTTAGTCTCCAGCGGGGGACTCAATGAGCAGTTCTTC
TRBV7-2	TRBJ2-2	TRBD2	NA	17	CASSVHLAGASAGELFF	TGTGCCAGCAGCGTACACTTAGCGGGGGCCAGCGCCGGGGAGCTGTTTTTT
TRBV7-6	TRBJ2-3	TRBD1	NA	15	CASSPQGERTDTQYF	TGTGCCAGCAGTCCACAGGGGGAAAGGACAGATACGCAGTATTTT
TRBV7-2	TRBJ2-5	NA	few	15	CASSSVVGSSETQYF	TGTGCCAGCAGCTCCGTGGTGGGTAGCTCGGAGACCCAGTACTTC
TRBV19	TRBJ2-1	NA	NA	12	CASTHGGYEQFF	TGTGCCAGTACCCACGGGGGTTATGAGCAGTTCTTC
TRBV7-6	TRBJ2-7	NA	many	13	CASSSQPYYEQYF	TGTGCCAGCAGCTCCCAACCATACTACGAGCAGTACTTC
TRBV15	TRBJ2-7	NA	NA	13	CATSRDLGYEQYF	TGTGCCACCAGCAGAGATCTGGGTTACGAGCAGTACTTC
TRBV12-3/TRBV12-4	TRBJ2-5	NA	few	14	CASSPGQLQETQYF	TGTGCCAGCAGTCCAGGACAGCTCCAAGAGACCCAGTACTTC
TRBV6-2/TRBV6-3	TRBJ2-3	TRBD2	few	16	CASSSLAGGFIDTQYF	TGTGCCAGCAGTTCTCTGGCGGGAGGATTTATAGATACGCAGTATTTT
TRBV7-2	TRBJ2-3	NA	many	14	CASSRGEAADTQYF	TGTGCCAGCAGCCGGGGCGAAGCTGCAGATACGCAGTATTTT
TRBV7-8	TRBJ2-7	TRBD1	many	14	CASSRDRTTYEQYF	TGTGCCAGCAGCAGGGACAGGACCACCTACGAGCAGTACTTC
TRBV6-2/TRBV6-3	TRBJ1-1	NA	NA	13	CASSSKRGTEAFF	TGTGCCAGCAGTTCCAAGAGGGGCACTGAAGCTTTCTTT
TRBV24-1	TRBJ2-5	NA	few	16	CATSDPYATGQETQYF	TGTGCCACCAGTGACCCCTATGCGACAGGCCAAGAGACCCAGTACTTC
TRBV28	TRBJ1-2	NA	few	15	CASSFYGTNIYGYTF	TGTGCCAGCAGTTTCTACGGGACCAACATCTATGGCTACACCTTC
TRBV5-4	TRBJ2-1	NA	NA	12	CARRAGFDEQFF	TGTGCGCGAAGGGCTGGTTTCGATGAGCAGTTCTTC
TRBV28	TRBJ2-5	NA	few	13	CASSGAGEETQYF	TGTGCCAGCAGTGGGGCAGGGGAGGAGACCCAGTACTTC
TRBV5-1	TRBJ2-7	NA	NA	14	CASSLGGGRYEQYF	TGCGCCAGCAGCTTGGGCGGGGGCCGTTACGAGCAGTACTTC
TRBV7-2	TRBJ2-5	TRBD1	many	13	CASSLHRGETQYF	TGTGCCAGCAGCTTACACAGGGGAGAGACCCAGTACTTC
TRBV20-1	TRBJ1-1	NA	NA	13	CSADVPRGSEAFF	TGCAGTGCTGACGTACCGCGGGGCTCTGAAGCTTTCTTT
TRBV28	TRBJ1-2	TRBD1	NA	14	CASRRSGGAYGYTF	TGTGCCAGCAGGCGATCAGGGGGCGCATATGGCTACACCTTC
TRBV7-2	TRBJ1-1	NA	many	12	CASSFLGREAFF	TGTGCCAGCAGCTTTCTGGGCCGAGAAGCTTTCTTT
TRBV7-2	TRBJ2-6	NA	many	18	CASSVDRRGRVGANVLTF	TGTGCCAGCAGCGTTGACCGGAGGGGGCGGGTTGGGGCCAACGTCCTGACTTTC
TRBV20-1	TRBJ2-7	NA	NA	10	CSAPIYEQYF	TGCAGTGCGCCTATCTACGAGCAGTACTTC
TRBV5-1	TRBJ1-1	NA	few	13	CASSFGQTNEAFF	TGCGCCAGCAGCTTCGGACAGACGAATGAAGCTTTCTTT
TRBV28	TRBJ2-1	TRBD2	few	16	CASNIRTSGRMHEQFF	TGTGCCAGCAATATTCGGACTAGCGGGAGGATGCATGAGCAGTTCTTC
TRBV11-2	TRBJ1-6	NA	NA	16	CASSLVSGGVESPLHF	TGTGCCAGCAGCTTAGTGTCCGGAGGGGTAGAGTCACCCCTCCACTTT
TRBV6-2/TRBV6-3	TRBJ2-1	TRBD2	NA	17	CASTAGTSGRAYNEQFF	TGTGCCAGCACCGCCGGGACTAGCGGGAGGGCCTACAATGAGCAGTTCTTC
TRBV7-2	TRBJ2-4	TRBD1	many	18	CASSLEGQGILAKNIQYF	TGTGCCAGCAGCTTAGAAGGACAGGGGATTCTAGCCAAAAACATTCAGTACTTC
TRBV7-2	TRBJ2-7	NA	NA	15	CASSIQPRNSYEQYF	TGTGCCAGCAGCATACAGCCCCGTAACTCCTACGAGCAGTACTTC
TRBV6-1	TRBJ2-3	TRBD2	many	16	CASRPEAGIEADTQYF	TGTGCCAGCAGACCCGAAGCGGGAATCGAGGCAGATACGCAGTATTTT
TRBV12-3/TRBV12-4	TRBJ1-2	NA	NA	13	CASSFNGKYGYTF	TGTGCCAGCAGTTTCAACGGAAAATATGGCTACACCTTC
TRBV28	TRBJ2-3	NA	many	13	CASTPPGTDTQYF	TGTGCCAGCACCCCCCCGGGGACAGATACGCAGTATTTT
TRBV10-3	TRBJ1-5	NA	NA	15	CAISESTPGNQPQHF	TGTGCCATCAGTGAGTCGACTCCGGGTAATCAGCCCCAGCATTTT
TRBV20-1	TRBJ1-2	NA	NA	12	CSARVTGPGYTF	TGCAGTGCTAGAGTAACAGGCCCTGGCTACACCTTC
TRBV7-2	TRBJ2-5	TRBD1	many	15	CASSIPGQGGETQYF	TGTGCCAGCAGCATTCCGGGACAGGGGGGAGAGACCCAGTACTTC
TRBV18	TRBJ2-7	TRBD1	NA	14	CASSPGQAGYEQYF	TGTGCCAGCTCACCGGGACAGGCAGGCTACGAGCAGTACTTC
TRBV10-3	TRBJ2-1	NA	NA	13	CAISDRSENEQFF	TGTGCCATCAGTGACAGGTCTGAGAATGAGCAGTTCTTC
TRBV28	TRBJ2-5	TRBD2	few	16	CASSVTSGGFQETQYF	TGTGCCAGCAGTGTGACTAGCGGGGGGTTCCAAGAGACCCAGTACTTC
TRBV18	TRBJ1-1	NA	few	14	CASSPYGGNTEAFF	TGTGCCAGCTCACCATACGGGGGCAACACTGAAGCTTTCTTT